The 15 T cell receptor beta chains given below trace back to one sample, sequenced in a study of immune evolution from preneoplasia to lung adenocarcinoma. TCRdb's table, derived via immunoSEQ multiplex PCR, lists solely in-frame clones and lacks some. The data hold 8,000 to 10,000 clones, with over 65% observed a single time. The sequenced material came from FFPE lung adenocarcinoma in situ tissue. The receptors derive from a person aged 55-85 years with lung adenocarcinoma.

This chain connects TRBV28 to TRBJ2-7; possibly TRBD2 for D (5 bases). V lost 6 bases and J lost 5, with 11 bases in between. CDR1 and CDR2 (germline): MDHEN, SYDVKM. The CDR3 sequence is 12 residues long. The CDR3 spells CASREVRHEQYF. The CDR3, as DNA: TGTGCCAGCAGGGAGGTAAGACACGAGCAGTACTTC.

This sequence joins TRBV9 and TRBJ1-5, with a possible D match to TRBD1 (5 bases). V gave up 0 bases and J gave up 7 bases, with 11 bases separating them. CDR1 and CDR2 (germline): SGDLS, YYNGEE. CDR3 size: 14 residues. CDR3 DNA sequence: TGTGCCAGCAGCGTAGGGGGGGGAAGGCAGCCCCAGCATTTT. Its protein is CASSVGGGRQPQHF.

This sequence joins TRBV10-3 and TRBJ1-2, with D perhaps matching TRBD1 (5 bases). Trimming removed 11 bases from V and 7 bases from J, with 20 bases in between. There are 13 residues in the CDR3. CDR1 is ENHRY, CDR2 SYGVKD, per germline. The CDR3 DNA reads TGTGCCTCAGTCCAGACAGTTTCCCGTGGCTACACCTTC. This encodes CASVQTVSRGYTF.

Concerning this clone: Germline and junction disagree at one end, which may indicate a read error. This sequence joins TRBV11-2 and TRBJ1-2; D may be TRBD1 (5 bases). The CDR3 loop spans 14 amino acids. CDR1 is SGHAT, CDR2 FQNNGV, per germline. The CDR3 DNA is TGTGCCAGCAGCCTAGATCAGGGTACTAGGGGCTACACCTTC. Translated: CASSLDQGTRGYTF.

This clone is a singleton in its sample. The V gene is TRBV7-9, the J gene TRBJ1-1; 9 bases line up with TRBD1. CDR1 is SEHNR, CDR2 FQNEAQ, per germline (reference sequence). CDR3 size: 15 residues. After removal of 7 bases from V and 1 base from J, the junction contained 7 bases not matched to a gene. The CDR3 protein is CASNPSTGGNTEAFF. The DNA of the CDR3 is TGTGCCAGCAACCCTTCGACAGGGGGGAACACTGAAGCTTTCTTT.

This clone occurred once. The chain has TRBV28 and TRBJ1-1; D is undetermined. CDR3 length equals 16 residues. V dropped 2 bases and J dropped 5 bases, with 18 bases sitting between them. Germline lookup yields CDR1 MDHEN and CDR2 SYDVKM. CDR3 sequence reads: CASSLLSAGGDTEAFF. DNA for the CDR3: TGTGCCAGCAGTTTACTATCGGCGGGCGGTGATACTGAAGCTTTCTTT.

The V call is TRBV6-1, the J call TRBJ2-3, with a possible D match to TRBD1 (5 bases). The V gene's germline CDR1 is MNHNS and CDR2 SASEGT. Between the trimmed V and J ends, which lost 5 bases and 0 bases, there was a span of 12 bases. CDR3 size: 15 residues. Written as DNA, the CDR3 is TGTGCCAGCAGTCCCGACAGTATTAGCACAGATACGCAGTATTTT. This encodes CASSPDSISTDTQYF.

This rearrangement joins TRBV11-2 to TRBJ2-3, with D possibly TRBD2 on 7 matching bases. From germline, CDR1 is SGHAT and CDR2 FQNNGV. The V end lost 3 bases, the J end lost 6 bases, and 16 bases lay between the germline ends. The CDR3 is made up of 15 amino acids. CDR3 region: CASSLIGLGGDTQYF. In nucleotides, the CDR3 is TGTGCCAGCAGCTTGATCGGACTAGGGGGGGATACGCAGTATTTT.

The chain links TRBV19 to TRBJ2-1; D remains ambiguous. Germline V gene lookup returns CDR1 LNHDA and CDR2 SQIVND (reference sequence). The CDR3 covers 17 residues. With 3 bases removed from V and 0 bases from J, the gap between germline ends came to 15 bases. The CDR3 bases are TGTGCCAGTAGTATGGGTCGAGGCAGGAGCTCCTACAATGAGCAGTTCTTC. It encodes CASSMGRGRSSYNEQFF.

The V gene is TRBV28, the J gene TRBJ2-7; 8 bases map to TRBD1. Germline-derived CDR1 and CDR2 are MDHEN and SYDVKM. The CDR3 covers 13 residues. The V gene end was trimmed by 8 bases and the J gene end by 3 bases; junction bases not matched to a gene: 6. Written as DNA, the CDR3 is TGTGCCAGCCGAGGGACAGGTAACTACGAGCAGTACTTC. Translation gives CASRGTGNYEQYF.

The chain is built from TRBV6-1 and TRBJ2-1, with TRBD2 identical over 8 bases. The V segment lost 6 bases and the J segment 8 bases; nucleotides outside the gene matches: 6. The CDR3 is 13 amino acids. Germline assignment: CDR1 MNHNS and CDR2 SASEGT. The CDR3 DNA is TGTGCCAGCAGCAGCACGCGGGGGGATGAGCAGTTCTTC. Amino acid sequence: CASSSTRGDEQFF.

CDR3 loop: CASSLDLAIGTGELFF. The CDR3, as DNA: TGCGCCAGCAGCTTGGATCTAGCAATTGGCACCGGGGAGCTGTTTTTT. V is TRBV5-1 and J is TRBJ2-2, with a tentative D call TRBD2 (5 bases). The CDR3 has 16 amino acids. Germline V CDR1 and CDR2: SGHRS, YFSETQ. V was cut by 0 bases and J by 4 bases, with 13 bases left in between.

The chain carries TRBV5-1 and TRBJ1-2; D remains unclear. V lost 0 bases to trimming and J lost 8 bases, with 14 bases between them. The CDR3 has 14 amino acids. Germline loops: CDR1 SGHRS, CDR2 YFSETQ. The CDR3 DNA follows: TGCGCCAGCAGCTTGGACACCGGAGACGGCGGCTACACCTTC. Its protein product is CASSLDTGDGGYTF.

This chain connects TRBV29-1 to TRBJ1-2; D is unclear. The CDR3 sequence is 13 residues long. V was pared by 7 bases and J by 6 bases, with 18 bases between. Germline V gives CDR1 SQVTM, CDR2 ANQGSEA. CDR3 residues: CSADGRAQNGYTF. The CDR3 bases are TGCAGCGCCGACGGACGGGCCCAGAATGGCTACACCTTC. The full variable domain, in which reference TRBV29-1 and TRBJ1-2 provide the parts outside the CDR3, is SAVISQKPSRDICQRGTSLTIQCQVDSQVTMMFWYRQQPGQSLTLIATANQGSEATYESGFVIDKFPISRPNLTFSTLTVSNMSPEDSSIYLCSADGRAQNGYTFGSGTRLTVV.

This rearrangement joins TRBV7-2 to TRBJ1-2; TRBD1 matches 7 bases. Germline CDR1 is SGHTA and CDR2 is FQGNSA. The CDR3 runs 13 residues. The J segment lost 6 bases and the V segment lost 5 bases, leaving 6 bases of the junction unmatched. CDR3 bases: TGTGCCAGCAGCACCGACAGGGTGGATGGCTACACCTTC. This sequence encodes CASSTDRVDGYTF.